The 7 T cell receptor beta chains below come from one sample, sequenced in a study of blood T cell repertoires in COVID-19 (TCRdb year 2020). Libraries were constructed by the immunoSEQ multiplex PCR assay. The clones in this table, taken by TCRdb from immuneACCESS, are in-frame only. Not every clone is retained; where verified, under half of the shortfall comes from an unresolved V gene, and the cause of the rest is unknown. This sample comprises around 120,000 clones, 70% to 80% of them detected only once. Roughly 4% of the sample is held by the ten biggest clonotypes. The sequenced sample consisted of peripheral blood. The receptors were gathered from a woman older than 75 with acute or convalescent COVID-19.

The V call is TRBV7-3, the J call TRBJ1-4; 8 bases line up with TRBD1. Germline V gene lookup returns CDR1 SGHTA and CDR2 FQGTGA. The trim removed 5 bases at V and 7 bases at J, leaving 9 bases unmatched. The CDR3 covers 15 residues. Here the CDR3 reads CASSRSGGAGEKLFF. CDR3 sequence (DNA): TGTGCCAGCAGCCGATCAGGGGGCGCGGGTGAAAAACTGTTTTTT.

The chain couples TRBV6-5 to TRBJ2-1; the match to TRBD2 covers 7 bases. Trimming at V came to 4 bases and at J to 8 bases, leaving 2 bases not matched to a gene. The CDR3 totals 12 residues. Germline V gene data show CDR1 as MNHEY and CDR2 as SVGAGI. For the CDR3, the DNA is TGTGCCAGCAGTTCACGGGAGGATGAGCAGTTCTTC. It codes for CASSSREDEQFF.

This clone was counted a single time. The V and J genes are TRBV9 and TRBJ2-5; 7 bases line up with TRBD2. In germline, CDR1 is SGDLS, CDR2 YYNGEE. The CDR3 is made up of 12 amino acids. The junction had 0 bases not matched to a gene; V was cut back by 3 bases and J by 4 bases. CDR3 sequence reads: CASSGEGETQYF. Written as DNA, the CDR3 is TGTGCCAGCAGCGGGGAGGGAGAGACCCAGTACTTC. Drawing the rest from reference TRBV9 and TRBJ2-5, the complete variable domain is DSGVTQTPKHLITATGQRVTLRCSPRSGDLSVYWYQQSLDQGLQFLIQYYNGEERAKGNILERFSAQQFPDLHSELNLSSLELGDSALYFCASSGEGETQYFGPGTRLLVL.

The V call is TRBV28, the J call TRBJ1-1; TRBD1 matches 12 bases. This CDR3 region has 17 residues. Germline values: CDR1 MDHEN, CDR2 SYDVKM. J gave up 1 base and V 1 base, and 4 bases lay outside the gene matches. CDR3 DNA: TGTGCCAGCAGTTTATCGGGACAGGGGGCACGGAACACTGAAGCTTTCTTT. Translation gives CASSLSGQGARNTEAFF.

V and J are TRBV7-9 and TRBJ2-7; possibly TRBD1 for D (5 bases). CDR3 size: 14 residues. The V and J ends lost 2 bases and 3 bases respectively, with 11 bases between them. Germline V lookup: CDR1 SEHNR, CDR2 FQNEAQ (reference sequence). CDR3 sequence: CASSLFSDSYEQYF. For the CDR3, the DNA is TGTGCCAGCAGCTTATTTAGTGACAGCTACGAGCAGTACTTC.

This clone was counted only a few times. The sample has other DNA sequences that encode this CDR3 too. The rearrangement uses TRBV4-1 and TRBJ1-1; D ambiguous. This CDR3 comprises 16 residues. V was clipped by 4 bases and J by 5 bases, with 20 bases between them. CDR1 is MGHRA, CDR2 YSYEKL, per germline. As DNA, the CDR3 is TGCGCCAGCAGCCCCATAGGGAGGGTAAGAGGAACTGAAGCTTTCTTT. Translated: CASSPIGRVRGTEAFF.

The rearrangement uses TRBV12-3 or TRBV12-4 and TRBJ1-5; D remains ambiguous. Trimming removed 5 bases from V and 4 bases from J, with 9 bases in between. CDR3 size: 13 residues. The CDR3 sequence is CASSPTQNQPQHF. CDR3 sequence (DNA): TGTGCCAGCAGTCCAACCCAGAATCAGCCCCAGCATTTT.